The 32 T cell receptor beta chains reported below all come from one sample, sequenced in a study of early T cells in non-severe SARS-CoV-2 infection. MiXCR was run by TCRdb on the 5' RACE reads, yielding one entry per CDR3 protein. The table includes roughly 100,000 distinct CDR3 sequences, 9.5% to 15% detected once. The sample in question was whole blood, obtained at baseline. The receptor source for this set is an adult who was a healthcare worker with PCR-confirmed SARS-CoV-2 infection or an uninfected control (not recorded which).

This clonotype was picked up a small number of times. The chain links TRBV7-2 to TRBJ2-7; no clear D gene. V lost 5 bases, J lost 1 base, and 18 bases lay in between. The CDR3 is 16 amino acids. The V gene's germline CDR1 is SGHTA and CDR2 FQGNSA. The CDR3 protein is CASSPPGHLRSYEQYF. DNA of the CDR3: TGTGCCAGCAGCCCCCCAGGCCACCTACGTTCCTACGAGCAGTACTTC. Complete variable domain (other parts from reference TRBV7-2 and TRBJ2-7): GAGVSQSPSNKVTEKGKDVELRCDPISGHTALYWYRQSLGQGLEFLIYFQGNSAPDKSGLPSDRFSAERTGGSVSTLTIQRTQQEDSAVYLCASSPPGHLRSYEQYFGPGTRLTVT.

This clonotype came up a few times. The chain is built from TRBV6-5 and TRBJ1-2; D is perhaps TRBD1 (6 bases). Germline V gene sequence: CDR1 MNHEY, CDR2 SVGAGI. This CDR3 is built from 15 residues. V dropped 6 bases and J dropped 2 bases, with 16 bases sitting between them. The CDR3 DNA follows: TGTGCCAGCAGGCCACAGGGAACCCAAAACTATGGCTACACCTTC. Its translation is CASRPQGTQNYGYTF.

The V call is TRBV29-1, the J call TRBJ2-1; D tentatively reads TRBD1 or TRBD2 (7 bases each). The V and J ends lost 1 base and 0 bases respectively, with 16 bases between them. CDR3 length equals 17 residues. Germline assignment: CDR1 SQVTM and CDR2 ANQGSEA. The CDR3: CSVEVPRGGSSYNEQFF. CDR3 in DNA: TGCAGCGTTGAAGTCCCCAGGGGGGGGAGCTCCTACAATGAGCAGTTCTTC.

J is TRBJ2-3 and V is TRBV12-3 or TRBV12-4; possibly TRBD1 or TRBD2 for D (5 bases each). Between the trimmed V and J ends, which lost 3 bases and 6 bases, there was a span of 10 bases. This CDR3 region has 13 residues. CDR3 DNA sequence: TGTGCCAGCAGTTTCGGGACGGCGGATACGCAGTATTTT. Translation gives CASSFGTADTQYF.

The chain carries TRBV30 and TRBJ1-4; TRBD1 aligns across 8 bases. The germline CDR1 and CDR2 sequences are GTSNPN and SVGIG (reference sequence). This CDR3 region has 13 residues. With 4 bases clipped from V and 8 bases from J, the junction kept 6 bases outside the gene matches. CDR3: CAWNSRTGEKLFF. The CDR3 DNA reads as TGTGCCTGGAATTCCCGGACAGGGGAAAAACTGTTTTTT.

There are a few counts of this clonotype. The CDR3 DNA sequence: TGTGCCAGCAGTGAAGTACCGGGACTAGACAATGAGCAGTTCTTC. As protein: CASSEVPGLDNEQFF. The gene calls are TRBV6-1 and TRBJ2-1; 8 bases match TRBD2. This CDR3 spans 15 amino acids. Germline V gene lookup returns CDR1 MNHNS and CDR2 SASEGT. With V trimmed by 1 base and J by 5 bases, 4 bases remained unmatched.

This clonotype was picked up a small number of times. The J gene is TRBJ1-6, the V gene TRBV7-2; tentatively, D is TRBD1 (6 bases). The germline CDR1 and CDR2 sequences are SGHTA and FQGNSA. The CDR3 covers 19 residues. V lost 1 base and J 7 bases, leaving 23 bases between the germline ends. This CDR3 is CASSLEGVPPGPKNSPLHF. The CDR3 region has the DNA TGTGCCAGCAGCTTAGAGGGGGTACCCCCGGGACCCAAGAATTCACCCCTCCACTTT.

The V gene is TRBV2, the J gene TRBJ2-1, with D unresolved. This CDR3 spans 13 amino acids. Trimming pared 4 bases from V and 7 bases from J, leaving 11 bases between. Germline CDR1 and CDR2: SNHLY and FYNNEI. CDR3 in DNA: TGTGCCAGCAGTGTAAACCCAGCGAATGAGCAGTTCTTC. It yields the protein CASSVNPANEQFF.

This clonotype was seen more than once but under ten times. This CDR3 is CASSVIGELFF. CDR3 nucleotide sequence: TGTGCCAGTAGTGTCATCGGGGAGCTGTTTTTT. The genes are TRBV19 and TRBJ2-2; D unclear. The CDR3 sequence is 11 residues long. V was trimmed by 5 bases and J by 7 bases, leaving 5 bases between them. CDR1 LNHDA and CDR2 SQIVND come from the germline V gene (reference sequence).

This chain joins TRBV29-1 and TRBJ2-7; 10 bases match TRBD1. Per the germline V gene, CDR1 is SQVTM and CDR2 is ANQGSEA. The junction had 5 bases not matched to a gene; V was cut back by 6 bases and J by 0 bases. The CDR3 sequence is 14 residues long. In nucleotides, the CDR3 is TGCAGCGTCCAGACAGGGGGCTTCTCCTACGAGCAGTACTTC. This encodes CSVQTGGFSYEQYF.

V gene TRBV24-1 combines with J gene TRBJ2-1; D is possibly TRBD1 (6 bases). V was pared by 6 bases and J by 0 bases, with 11 bases between. Germline CDR1 and CDR2: KGHDR and SFDVKD. The CDR3 contains 15 residues. In DNA, the CDR3 is TGTGCCACCAGTTTAACAGGGAGCTCCTACAATGAGCAGTTCTTC. Translation: CATSLTGSSYNEQFF.

This chain joins TRBV10-3 and TRBJ1-1; unclear D gene. V was cut by 8 bases and J by 0 bases, with 10 bases left in between. Per germline, CDR1 ENHRY and CDR2 SYGVKD. The CDR3 has 13 residues. CDR3 sequence: CAIQGLMNTEAFF. CDR3 coding DNA: TGTGCCATCCAAGGCCTAATGAACACTGAAGCTTTCTTT.

This rearrangement joins TRBV24-1 to TRBJ2-7, with TRBD2 matching 9 bases. The germline CDR1 and CDR2 sequences are KGHDR and SFDVKD. V trimming: 4 bases; J trimming: 2 bases; junction bases outside the gene matches: 5. This CDR3 has 15 amino acids. CDR3 sequence reads: CATSDQTSGTYEQYF. In DNA, the CDR3 is TGTGCCACCAGTGACCAGACTAGCGGCACCTACGAGCAGTACTTC.

This clonotype was seen repeatedly, ten times or more. The rearrangement joins TRBV6-5 to TRBJ2-1, with 11 bases lining up with TRBD2. V lost 2 bases to trimming and J lost 3 bases; unmatched junction nucleotides: 3. The CDR3 consists of 16 residues. The germline V gene has CDR1 MNHEY and CDR2 SVGAGI. The CDR3 loop reads CASSYGGTSGYNEQFF. The DNA for the CDR3 is TGTGCCAGCAGTTACGGGGGGACTAGCGGCTACAATGAGCAGTTCTTC.

The chain joins TRBV20-1 to TRBJ1-1; D is uncertain. The CDR3 runs to 14 residues. From germline, CDR1 is DFQATT and CDR2 SNEGSKA (reference sequence). V lost 3 bases to trimming and J lost 2 bases, with 13 bases between them. This chain's CDR3 is CSASWGLGNTEAFF. The DNA for the CDR3 is TGCAGTGCTAGTTGGGGATTGGGAAACACTGAAGCTTTCTTT.

This clonotype showed up just a few times. The chain has TRBV11-2 and TRBJ1-1; D gene ambiguous. There are 13 residues in the CDR3. V shed 4 bases and J shed 0 bases, with 6 bases lying between them. Germline assignment: CDR1 SGHAT and CDR2 FQNNGV. DNA for the CDR3: TGTGCCAGCAGCTCCCCTCTGAACACTGAAGCTTTCTTT. This translates into CASSSPLNTEAFF. Full variable domain (rest looked up from reference TRBV11-2 and TRBJ1-1): EAGVAQSPRYKIIEKRQSVAFWCNPISGHATLYWYQQILGQGPKLLIQFQNNGVVDDSQLPKDRFSAERLKGVDSTLKIQPAKLEDSAVYLCASSSPLNTEAFFGQGTRLTVV.

This clonotype has only a few counts. V is TRBV20-1 and J is TRBJ2-7, with D perhaps matching TRBD1 or TRBD2 (7 bases each). The CDR3 is made up of 14 amino acids. Per the germline V gene, CDR1 is DFQATT and CDR2 is SNEGSKA (reference sequence). V was cut by 0 bases and J by 2 bases, with 11 bases left in between. CDR3 bases: TGCAGTGCTAGAGATTCAGGGGGGGCCTACGAGCAGTACTTC. Translating it yields CSARDSGGAYEQYF.

The CDR3 bases are TGTGCCAGCTCACCCCTTGGCTATGAGCAGTACTTC. It specifies CASSPLGYEQYF. The chain is built from TRBV18 and TRBJ2-7; unclear D gene. The germline gives CDR1 KGHSH, CDR2 LQKENI. V was clipped by 3 bases and J by 7 bases, with 10 bases between them. The CDR3 contains 12 residues.

The chain is built from TRBV7-9 and TRBJ2-2; D might be TRBD1 or TRBD2, each matching 6 bases. V was pared by 0 bases and J by 6 bases, with 11 bases between. The CDR3 has 15 residues. The germline V gene has CDR1 SEHNR and CDR2 FQNEAQ (reference sequence). CDR3 sequence reads: CASSLAGGAPGELFF. In nucleotides, the CDR3 is TGTGCCAGCAGCTTAGCGGGGGGCGCCCCCGGGGAGCTGTTTTTT.

The rearrangement joins TRBV6-1 to TRBJ1-2, with D unresolved. The CDR3 consists of 11 residues. V shed 6 bases and J shed 4 bases, with 6 bases lying between them. Per the germline V gene, CDR1 is MNHNS and CDR2 is SASEGT. The CDR3 DNA reads as TGTGCCAGCAGCCCGTTCTATGGCTACACCTTC. Translating gives CASSPFYGYTF.

Ten or more counts support this clonotype. This rearrangement joins TRBV12-3 or TRBV12-4 to TRBJ1-5; tentatively, D is TRBD1 (5 bases). Trimming pared 2 bases from V and 0 bases from J, leaving 5 bases between. The CDR3 has 14 amino acids. In DNA form, the CDR3 reads TGTGCCAGCAGTTTACAGGGTAGCAATCAGCCCCAGCATTTT. Its translation: CASSLQGSNQPQHF.

DNA of the CDR3: TGTGCCAGCAGCTCTCCCCTCTCTGGGGCCAACGTCCTGACTTTC. Translated: CASSSPLSGANVLTF. The gene calls are TRBV5-4 and TRBJ2-6; D remains unclear. V was trimmed by 3 bases and J by 0 bases, leaving 7 bases between them. The V gene's germline CDR1 is SGHNT and CDR2 YYREEE (reference sequence). The CDR3 runs 15 residues.

The chain links TRBV9 to TRBJ2-7; 7 positions match TRBD1. Germline assignment: CDR1 SGDLS and CDR2 YYNGEE. V gave up 4 bases and J gave up 3 bases; unmatched junction bases: 10. This CDR3 spans 15 amino acids. The CDR3 nucleotides read TGTGCCAGCAGCCCTGGGGACAGCCCCTACTACGAGCAGTACTTC. Encoded protein: CASSPGDSPYYEQYF.

The J gene is TRBJ2-5, the V gene TRBV5-1; 14 positions agree with TRBD2. The CDR3 contains 18 residues. Trimming cost V 4 bases and J 5 bases; bases outside gene matches: 13. Germline loops: CDR1 SGHRS, CDR2 YFSETQ. The CDR3 protein is CASSRQTSGRAFHETQYF. CDR3 nucleotides: TGCGCCAGCAGCCGTCAGACTAGCGGGAGGGCCTTTCACGAGACCCAGTACTTC.

In this sample, this clonotype turned up many times. V is TRBV24-1 and J is TRBJ2-1, with 8 bases identical to TRBD1. From germline, CDR1 is KGHDR and CDR2 SFDVKD. Losses at the gene ends were 3 bases for V and 7 bases for J; bases not matched to a gene: 7. This CDR3 has 15 residues. The CDR3 coding sequence is TGTGCCACCAGTGATCCGACAGGGGATGGGAATGAGCAGTTCTTC. As protein: CATSDPTGDGNEQFF.

Judged by abundance, this clonotype is medium-sized. V and J are TRBV7-9 and TRBJ2-1; weak D call: TRBD2 (5 bases). V was clipped by 6 bases and J by 5 bases, with 11 bases between them. The CDR3 is made up of 13 amino acids. The V gene's germline CDR1 is SEHNR and CDR2 FQNEAQ (reference sequence). CDR3 residues: CASSEGANNEQFF. The CDR3 DNA is TGTGCCAGCAGTGAGGGAGCGAACAATGAGCAGTTCTTC.

The chain combines TRBV5-1 with TRBJ2-1; TRBD2 matches 15 bases. Per the germline V gene, CDR1 is SGHRS and CDR2 is YFSETQ. Losses at the gene ends were 4 bases for V and 7 bases for J; bases not matched to a gene: 3. The CDR3 extends over 15 amino acids. CDR3 in DNA: TGCGCCAGCAGCCCTGGGACTAGCGGGAGGAATGAGCAGTTCTTC. The encoded protein is CASSPGTSGRNEQFF.

This clonotype was found many times. The chain has TRBV3-1 and TRBJ2-6; D remains unclear. The CDR3 runs 16 residues. CDR1 is LGHDT, CDR2 YNNKEL, per germline (reference sequence). V was trimmed by 4 bases and J by 0 bases, leaving 10 bases between them. Here the CDR3 DNA reads TGTGCCAGCAGCCTAATTGGGGACTCTGGGGCCAACGTCCTGACTTTC. Translated: CASSLIGDSGANVLTF.

Only a few counts were recorded for this clonotype. The chain is built from TRBV6-1 and TRBJ2-7; TRBD2 is a possible D gene (5 bases). V shed 7 bases and J shed 2 bases, with 9 bases lying between them. CDR1 and CDR2 from the germline V gene are MNHNS and SASEGT. This CDR3 has 12 amino acids. The CDR3 reads CASMGEPYEQYF. CDR3 coding DNA: TGTGCCAGCATGGGAGAACCCTACGAGCAGTACTTC.

This clonotype appeared a few times. The J gene is TRBJ2-2, the V gene TRBV9; D unresolved. Trimming stripped 0 bases from V and 4 bases from J, with 7 bases between. Germline loops: CDR1 SGDLS, CDR2 YYNGEE. This CDR3 is built from 14 residues. In DNA, the CDR3 is TGTGCCAGCAGCGTAGAGGTCCGCACCGGGGAGCTGTTTTTT. This sequence encodes CASSVEVRTGELFF.

This clonotype was seen ten or more times. The rearrangement joins TRBV14 to TRBJ2-4, with D possibly TRBD1 on 6 matching bases. The V end was cut by 4 bases, the J end by 6 bases, with 13 bases between. In germline, CDR1 is SGHDN, CDR2 FVKESK. The CDR3 consists of 14 residues. The CDR3 reads CASSPRTDTNIQYF. The CDR3 nucleotides read TGTGCCAGCAGCCCGAGGACAGATACAAACATTCAGTACTTC.

The chain is built from TRBV3-2 and TRBJ2-2; whether TRBD2, the table's D call, matches the DNA was not checked. TRBV3-2 is classified as a pseudogene. The CDR3 totals 17 residues. CDR3 in DNA: TGTGCCAGCAGCCAAAACCGCGGGAGAAGGGACACCGGGGAGCTGTTTTTT. Encoded protein: CASSQNRGRRDTGELFF.